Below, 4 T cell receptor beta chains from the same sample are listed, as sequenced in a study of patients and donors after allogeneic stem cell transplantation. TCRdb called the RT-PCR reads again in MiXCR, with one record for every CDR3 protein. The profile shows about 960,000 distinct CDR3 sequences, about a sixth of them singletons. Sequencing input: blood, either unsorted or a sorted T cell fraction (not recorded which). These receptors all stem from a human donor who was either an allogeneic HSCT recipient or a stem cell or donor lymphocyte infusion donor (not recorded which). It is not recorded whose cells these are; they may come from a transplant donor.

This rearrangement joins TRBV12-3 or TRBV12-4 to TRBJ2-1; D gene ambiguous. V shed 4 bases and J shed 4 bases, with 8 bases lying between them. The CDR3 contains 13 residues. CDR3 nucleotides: TGTGCCAGCAGTTCCTCCCTATACAATGAGCAGTTCTTC. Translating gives CASSSSLYNEQFF.

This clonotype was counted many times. The CDR3 nucleotides read TGTGCCAGCAGCCTCCGGGCTTCAACTAATGAAAAACTGTTTTTT. The encoded protein is CASSLRASTNEKLFF. The gene calls are TRBV7-2 and TRBJ1-4; D is undetermined. Germline values: CDR1 SGHTA, CDR2 FQGNSA. The CDR3 loop spans 15 amino acids. V was pared by 5 bases and J by 0 bases, with 10 bases between.

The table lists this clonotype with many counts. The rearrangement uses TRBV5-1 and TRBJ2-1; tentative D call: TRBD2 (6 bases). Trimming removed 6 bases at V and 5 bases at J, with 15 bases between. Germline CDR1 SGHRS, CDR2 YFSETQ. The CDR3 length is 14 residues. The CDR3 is CASNPGLRNNEQFF. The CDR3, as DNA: TGCGCCAGCAACCCGGGACTCCGCAACAATGAGCAGTTCTTC.

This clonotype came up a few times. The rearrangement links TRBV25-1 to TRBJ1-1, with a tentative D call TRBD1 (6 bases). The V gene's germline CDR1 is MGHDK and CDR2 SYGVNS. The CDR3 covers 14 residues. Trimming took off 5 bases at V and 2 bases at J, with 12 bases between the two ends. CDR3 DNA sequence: TGTGCCAGCAGTAATTCGGGGACAAACACTGAAGCTTTCTTT. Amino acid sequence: CASSNSGTNTEAFF.